The TCR beta chain under discussion was sequenced for a study of blood T cell repertoires in COVID-19. On the study more broadly: PBMCs, B-cell-depleted T cells, or T cells were the source of the cDNA or gDNA that made up the material.

The repertoire was sequenced with immunoSEQ multiplex PCR; TCRdb's copy has only in-frame clones and lacks some. Here the sample spans roughly 290,000 clones, approximately 88% being singletons. V dropped 2 bases and J dropped 7; count of bases not matched to a gene: 10. This CDR3 contains 16 residues. Germline V gene sequence: CDR1 KGHSH, CDR2 LQKENI. What was sequenced was PBMCs or T cells enriched from blood (not recorded which). The receptor comes from a woman aged 40-49 years who had recovered from COVID-19. J is TRBJ2-1 and V is TRBV18, with TRBD1 identical over 8 bases. The CDR3 coding sequence is TGTGCCAGCTCACCAGTGCCAGGGGGCTTGCGAAATGAGCAGTTCTTC. It translates to CASSPVPGGLRNEQFF.